Sequencing of this TCR beta chain was carried out in a study of blood T cell repertoires in COVID-19. Study-wide context: Acute and convalescent COVID-19 specimens originated in the United States, Italy and Spain. In each case, the material was cDNA or gDNA derived from T cells, B-cell-depleted T cells, or PBMCs.

In the source study's methods: Nucleated cell counts were estimated from reference gene primer amplification. Sequencing used immunoSEQ multiplex PCR; TCRdb keeps in-frame clones, though not all of them. Clonal size and the V and J genes are those of that table, whereas D and trimming came from the DNA. The data contain 200,000 or so clones, 65% to 90% of them singletons. V was trimmed by 8 bases and J by 0 bases, leaving 10 bases between them. The CDR3 sequence is 13 residues long. Germline V CDR1 and CDR2: MNHEY, SVGAGI. The J gene is TRBJ1-1, the V gene TRBV6-5; tentative D call: TRBD1 (5 bases). Sequencing was carried out using peripheral blood. The TCR was taken from a man between 45 and 60 years old with acute or convalescent COVID-19. The CDR3 reads CASGRGMNTEAFF. The CDR3 DNA is TGTGCCAGCGGAAGGGGCATGAACACTGAAGCTTTCTTT.